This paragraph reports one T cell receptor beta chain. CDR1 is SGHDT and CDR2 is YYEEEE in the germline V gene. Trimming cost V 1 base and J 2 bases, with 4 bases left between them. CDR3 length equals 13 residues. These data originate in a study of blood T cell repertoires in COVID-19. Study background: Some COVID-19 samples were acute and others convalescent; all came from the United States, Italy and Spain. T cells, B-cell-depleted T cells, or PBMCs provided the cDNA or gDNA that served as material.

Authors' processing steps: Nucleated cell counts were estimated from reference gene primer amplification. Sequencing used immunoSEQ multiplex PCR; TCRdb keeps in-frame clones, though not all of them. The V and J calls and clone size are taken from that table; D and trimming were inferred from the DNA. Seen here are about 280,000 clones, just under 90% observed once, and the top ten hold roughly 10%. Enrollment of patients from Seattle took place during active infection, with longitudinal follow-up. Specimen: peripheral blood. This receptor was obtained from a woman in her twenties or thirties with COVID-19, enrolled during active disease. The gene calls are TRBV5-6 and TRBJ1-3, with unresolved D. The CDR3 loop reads CASSLITGNTIYF. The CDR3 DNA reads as TGTGCCAGCAGCTTGATAACTGGAAACACCATATATTTT.